The rows below give T cell receptor beta chains drawn from one sample of a study of T cell repertoires in cytomegalovirus infection. No antigens are known for them. MiXCR was run by TCRdb on the reads, yielding one entry per CDR3 protein. The sample has 700,000 to 950,000 distinct CDR3 sequences; approximately 30% are singletons. The sequencing used cultured CD8+ T cells from PBMCs, collected from culture after CMV antigen stimulation. Receptors originate from a human donor in good health (CMV status not recorded). Some clones in this sample may be carry-over from other donors' samples. The CDR3 runs from the conserved cysteine through the conserved F or W. The order of the fields is D gene, J gene, V gene, clone size, CDR3 protein, CDR3 DNA. A D gene is named only where the DNA matches it firmly. Size is omitted from some rows. Given values are once, few, many or a class for expanded clones.

>-|TRBJ2-1|TRBV19|-
CASSKGQGGSYNEQFF
TGTGCCAGTAGTAAAGGGCAGGGGGGCTCCTACAATGAGCAGTTCTTC
>-|TRBJ2-3|TRBV6-5|-
CANSRDLLGTDTQYF
TGTGCCAACAGTCGTGACCTGCTGGGCACAGATACGCAGTATTTT
>TRBD2|TRBJ2-3|TRBV7-2|-
CASSQMTSGSTDTQYF
TGTGCCAGCAGCCAGATGACTAGCGGGAGCACAGATACGCAGTATTTT
>TRBD2|TRBJ2-1|TRBV5-6|few
CASSFTGGPEDEQFF
TGTGCCAGCAGCTTTACGGGGGGGCCAGAAGACGAGCAGTTCTTC
>-|TRBJ1-1|TRBV12-3/TRBV12-4|-
CASSLLAANTEAFF
TGTGCCAGCAGTTTATTAGCGGCGAACACTGAAGCTTTCTTT
>TRBD1|TRBJ1-1|TRBV7-2|few
CASSYYRGMTEAFF
TGTGCCAGCAGCTACTACAGGGGAATGACTGAAGCTTTCTTT
>-|TRBJ1-2|TRBV25-1|-
CASSGPGGWGYTF
TGTGCCAGCAGTGGACCGGGGGGCTGGGGCTACACCTTC
>TRBD1|TRBJ2-5|TRBV6-2/TRBV6-3|-
CASNYHKGAGETQYF
TGTGCCAGCAACTATCACAAGGGGGCCGGGGAGACCCAGTACTTC
>-|TRBJ1-2|TRBV9|-
CASSVAFYDTASYGYTF
TGTGCCAGCAGCGTAGCTTTCTATGACACCGCCAGCTATGGCTACACCTTC
>-|TRBJ2-7|TRBV6-2/TRBV6-3|few
CASTGLREQYF
TGTGCCAGCACCGGACTGCGGGAGCAGTACTTC
>-|TRBJ2-7|TRBV7-2|many
CASSPYGPPYEQYF
TGTGCCAGCAGCCCCTACGGCCCCCCCTACGAGCAGTACTTC
>TRBD2|TRBJ2-7|TRBV6-6|-
CASSYGGGAYEQYF
TGTGCCAGCAGTTACGGCGGGGGGGCCTACGAGCAGTACTTC
>TRBD1|TRBJ2-1|TRBV4-1|-
CASSHPGQGFYNEQFF
TGCGCCAGCAGCCACCCGGGACAGGGGTTCTACAATGAGCAGTTCTTC
>TRBD1|TRBJ2-5|TRBV25-1|few
CASSEGQGGRETQYF
TGTGCCAGCAGTGAGGGACAGGGGGGAAGAGAGACCCAGTACTTC
>-|TRBJ1-2|TRBV28|many
CASSPSPTGFLYGYTF
TGTGCCAGCAGCCCCTCTCCGACAGGCTTTCTTTATGGCTACACCTTC
>-|TRBJ2-5|TRBV20-1|-
CSARSGNTARETQYF
TGCAGTGCTAGATCCGGCAACACAGCTCGAGAGACCCAGTACTTC
>TRBD1|TRBJ2-5|TRBV2|-
CASGRGTESKKETQYF
TGTGCCAGCGGACGAGGGACAGAGAGTAAAAAAGAGACCCAGTACTTC
>TRBD2|TRBJ2-5|TRBV7-9|-
CASSSPGGHFQETQYF
TGTGCCAGCAGCTCCCCGGGGGGGCACTTTCAAGAGACCCAGTACTTC
>-|TRBJ2-7|TRBV12-3/TRBV12-4|few
CASSDSAAAAEQYF
TGTGCCAGTAGCGACTCTGCAGCAGCCGCCGAGCAGTACTTC
>-|TRBJ1-4|TRBV27|once
CASRTLGPLGKLFF
TGTGCCAGCAGAACTTTGGGGCCCCTTGGGAAACTGTTTTTT
>-|TRBJ2-1|TRBV28|few
CASSQDRTSSYNEQFF
TGTGCCAGCAGTCAAGACAGGACCAGCTCCTACAATGAGCAGTTCTTC
>-|TRBJ2-1|TRBV20-1|-
CSARDPREQLGNEQFF
TGCAGTGCTAGAGATCCCAGGGAACAATTGGGCAATGAGCAGTTCTTC
>TRBD2|TRBJ2-3|TRBV27|few
CASSHLIAGGVTDTQYF
TGTGCCAGCAGTCATCTCATAGCGGGGGGGGTCACAGATACGCAGTATTTT
>-|TRBJ1-5|TRBV11-2|few
CASSLDKGFPGNQPQHF
TGTGCCAGCAGCTTAGATAAGGGGTTCCCTGGCAATCAGCCCCAGCATTTT
>-|TRBJ1-3|TRBV7-9|-
CASTFRTGSSGNTIYF
TGTGCCAGCACCTTTAGAACAGGGAGCTCTGGAAACACCATATATTTT